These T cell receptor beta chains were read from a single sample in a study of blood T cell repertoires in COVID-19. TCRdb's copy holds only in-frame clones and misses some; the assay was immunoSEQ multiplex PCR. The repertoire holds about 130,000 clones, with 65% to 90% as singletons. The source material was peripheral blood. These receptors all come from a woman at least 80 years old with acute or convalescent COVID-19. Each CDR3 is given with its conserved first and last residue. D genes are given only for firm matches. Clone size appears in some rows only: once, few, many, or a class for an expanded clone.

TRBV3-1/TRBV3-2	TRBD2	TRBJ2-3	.	TGTGCCAGCAGCCTCGGACTAGCGGGATTAACTAGCACAGATACGCAGTATTTT	CASSLGLAGLTSTDTQYF
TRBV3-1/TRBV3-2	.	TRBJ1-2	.	TGTGCCAGCAGCCAAGAACAGAGATTCGGTGGCTACACCTTC	CASSQEQRFGGYTF
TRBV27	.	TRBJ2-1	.	TGTGCCAGCAGTTTAGAGGGCTTGTCAGAGCAGTTCTTC	CASSLEGLSEQFF
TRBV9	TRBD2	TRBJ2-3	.	TGTGCCAGCAGCGTAAGGACTAGCGGGACAGATACGCAGTATTTT	CASSVRTSGTDTQYF
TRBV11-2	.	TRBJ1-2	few	TGTGCCAGCAGCTTAGAGAATCCCCGCGGTGGCTACACCTTC	CASSLENPRGGYTF
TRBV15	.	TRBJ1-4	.	TGTGCCACCAGCAGAAGCGGAAGTGAAAAACTGTTTTTT	CATSRSGSEKLFF
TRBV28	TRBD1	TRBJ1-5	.	TGTGCCAGCAGGATAGGGACTGGACAGGGGTACGATCAGCCCCAGCATTTT	CASRIGTGQGYDQPQHF
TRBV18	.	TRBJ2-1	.	TGTGCCAGCTCACCACCAAACAGGAATGAGCAGTTCTTC	CASSPPNRNEQFF
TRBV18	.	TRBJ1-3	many	TGTGCCAGCTCTCCCTCGATCCGGTCTAGCTCTGGAAACACCATATATTTT	CASSPSIRSSSGNTIYF
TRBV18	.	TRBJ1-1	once	TGTGCCAGCCGAAAACTCGGGAACACTGAAGCTTTCTTT	CASRKLGNTEAFF
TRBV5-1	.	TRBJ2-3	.	TGCGCCAGCAGCGGATTAGCGGATAGCACAGATACGCAGTATTTT	CASSGLADSTDTQYF
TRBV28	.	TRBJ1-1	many	TGTGCCAGCAGTTACATGTCCCGGAGATACACTGAAGCTTTCTTT	CASSYMSRRYTEAFF
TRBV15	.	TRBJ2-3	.	TGTGCCACCAGCAGAGGACTAGCAGATACGCAGTATTTT	CATSRGLADTQYF
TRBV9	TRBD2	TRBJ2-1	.	TGTGCCAGCAGCATCGGGGGAGGGAATGAGCAGTTCTTC	CASSIGGGNEQFF
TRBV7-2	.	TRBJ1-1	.	TGTGCCAGCAGCTCGGTTCGGGGTTACACTGAAGCTTTCTTT	CASSSVRGYTEAFF
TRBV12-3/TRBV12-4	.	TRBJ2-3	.	TGTGCCAGCAGTTTACCAGGGACAGATACGCAGTATTTT	CASSLPGTDTQYF
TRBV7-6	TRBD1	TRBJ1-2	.	TGTGCCAGCAGCTTAGTGGCCCCCGGGACAGGGCACTATGGCTACACCTTC	CASSLVAPGTGHYGYTF
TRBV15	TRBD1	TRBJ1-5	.	TGTGCCACCAGAACCGGGACAGTTAGCAATCAGCCCCAGCATTTT	CATRTGTVSNQPQHF
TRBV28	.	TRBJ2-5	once	TGTGCCAGCAGCCCATTATGGGGGAGGGGGGCCCAAGAGACCCAGTACTTC	CASSPLWGRGAQETQYF
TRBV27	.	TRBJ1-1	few	TGTGCCAGCAGTTTTTGGCAGGGTGGGAACACTGAAGCTTTCTTT	CASSFWQGGNTEAFF
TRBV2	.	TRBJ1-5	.	TGTGCCAGCATGGGGGGGGGTTCGGGTCAGCCCCAGCATTTT	CASMGGGSGQPQHF
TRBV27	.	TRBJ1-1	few	TGTGCCAGCAGTTTTGAGAGAATAGCAGTGGACACTGAAGCTTTCTTT	CASSFERIAVDTEAFF
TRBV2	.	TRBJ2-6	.	TGTGCCAGCAACCCCATTAGCTCTGGGGCCAACGTCCTGACTTTC	CASNPISSGANVLTF
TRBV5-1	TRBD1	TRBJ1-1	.	TGCGCCAGCAGCTTGGGGAAAGTACAGGGGATGAACACTGAAGCTTTCTTT	CASSLGKVQGMNTEAFF
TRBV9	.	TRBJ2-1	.	TGTGCCAGCAGCTCATCCAGCTCCTACAATGAGCAGTTCTTC	CASSSSSSYNEQFF
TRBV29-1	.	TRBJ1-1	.	TGCAGCGTTCGGGGGGCTATGAACACTGAAGCTTTCTTT	CSVRGAMNTEAFF
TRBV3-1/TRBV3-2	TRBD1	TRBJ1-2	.	TGTGCCAGCAGCCCCTACAGGGGGGACTTCTATGGCTACACCTTC	CASSPYRGDFYGYTF
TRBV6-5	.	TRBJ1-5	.	TGTGCCAGCAGTCCGGCGGGGAATCAGCCCCAGCATTTT	CASSPAGNQPQHF
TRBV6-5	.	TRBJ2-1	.	TGTGCCAGCAGCGATGAGACAGGACCCTACAATGAGCAGTTCTTC	CASSDETGPYNEQFF
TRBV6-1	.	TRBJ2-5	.	TGTGCCAGCAGTGAAGCAGGACTTTACGCGGAGACCCAGTACTTC	CASSEAGLYAETQYF
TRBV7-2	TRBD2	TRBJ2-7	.	TGTGCCAGCAGCTTAGAGCGGGGGGGCCCTTACGAGCAGTACTTC	CASSLERGGPYEQYF
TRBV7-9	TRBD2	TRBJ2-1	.	TGTGCCAGCAGCCGGGAGGCCAACAATGAGCAGTTCTTC	CASSREANNEQFF
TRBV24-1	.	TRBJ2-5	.	TGTGCCACCAGTGATCAGACTACCGGTGGGGAGACCCAGTACTTC	CATSDQTTGGETQYF
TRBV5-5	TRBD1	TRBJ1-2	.	TGTGCCAGCAGCATCACAACAGGGGGCTTGTATGGCTACACCTTC	CASSITTGGLYGYTF
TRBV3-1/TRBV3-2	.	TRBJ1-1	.	TGTGCCAGCAGCCAACTCCCCGGACGGGGGACTGAAGCTTTCTTT	CASSQLPGRGTEAFF
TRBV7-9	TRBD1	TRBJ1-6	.	TGTGCCAGCAGCTCGACAGGGGGTAATTCACCCCTCCACTTT	CASSSTGGNSPLHF
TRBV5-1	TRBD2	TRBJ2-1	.	TGCGCCAGCAGCCCCTCCCCTAGCGGGGCTAACAATGAGCAGTTCTTC	CASSPSPSGANNEQFF
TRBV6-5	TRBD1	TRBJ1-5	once	TGTGCCAGCAGTTCCCTCCAGGGGGGCAGCAATCAGCCCCAGCATTTT	CASSSLQGGSNQPQHF
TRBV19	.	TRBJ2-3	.	TGTGCCAGTAGTATATCTAAGGGGCAGGCAGATACGCAGTATTTT	CASSISKGQADTQYF
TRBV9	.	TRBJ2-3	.	TGTGCCAGCAGCGTAGTTACTTCTGATACGCAGTATTTT	CASSVVTSDTQYF
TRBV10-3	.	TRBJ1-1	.	TGTGCCATCAGTGGAGGCGGGGTCGAGAGCACTGAAGCTTTCTTT	CAISGGGVESTEAFF
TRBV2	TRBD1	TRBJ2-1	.	TGTGCCAGCGGCAGGGGGCTTTGGAATGAGCAGTTCTTC	CASGRGLWNEQFF
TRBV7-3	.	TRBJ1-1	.	TGTGCCAGCAGCTTCGGGGGGAGAAACACTGAAGCTTTCTTT	CASSFGGRNTEAFF